The 6 T cell receptor beta chains below come from one sample, sequenced in a study of vaccination and CD4 T cells after COVID-19. These receptors' antigens are unknown. The treatment was: roughly 10-day PBMC culture with coronavirus spike peptide pools or control peptides (ViraFEST assay). Scientists ran DNA taken from cultured CD4+ T cells through the Oncomine TCR Beta short-read assay for sequencing. TCRdb reprocessed the PCR reads via MiXCR and lists one record per CDR3 protein. Among about 2,700 distinct CDR3 sequences listed, around 23% were seen once. What was sequenced was CD4+ T cells from blood, cultured in vitro. The receptor set was obtained from a human donor who had recovered from COVID-19.

The chain carries TRBV20-1 and TRBJ2-5; 11 positions match TRBD2. From germline, CDR1 is DFQATT and CDR2 SNEGSKA (reference sequence). V lost 0 bases to trimming and J lost 4 bases; unmatched junction nucleotides: 4. The CDR3 is 15 residues long. CDR3 sequence (DNA): TGCAGTGCTAGAGACCCGCTAGCGGGAGGAGAGACCCAGTACTTC. This gives the protein CSARDPLAGGETQYF.

The V and J genes are TRBV5-1 and TRBJ2-7, with D uncertain. Germline V gene sequence: CDR1 SGHRS, CDR2 YFSETQ. Trimming removed 3 bases at V and 6 bases at J, with 13 bases between. The CDR3 consists of 13 residues. CDR3 protein: CASSYNPGGEQYF. CDR3 DNA: TGCGCCAGCAGCTACAATCCTGGCGGCGAGCAGTACTTC. Full variable domain (remainder filled in from reference TRBV5-1 and TRBJ2-7): KAGVTQTPRYLIKTRGQQVTLSCSPISGHRSVSWYQQTPGQGLQFLFEYFSETQRNKGNFPGRFSGRQFSNSRSEMNVSTLELGDSALYLCASSYNPGGEQYFGPGTRLTVT.

This clonotype was observed a few times. CDR3 amino acids: CATSDPGRGQETQYF. In DNA form, the CDR3 reads TGTGCCACCAGTGATCCCGGACGGGGTCAAGAGACCCAGTACTTC. The chain has TRBV24-1 and TRBJ2-5; tentative D call: TRBD2 (5 bases). Germline V CDR1 and CDR2: KGHDR, SFDVKD. CDR3 length equals 15 residues. Trimming removed 3 bases from V and 2 bases from J, with 12 bases in between.

This chain uses TRBV6-1 with TRBJ2-7, with a tentative D call TRBD2 (6 bases). The CDR3 consists of 15 residues. Per germline, CDR1 MNHNS and CDR2 SASEGT. CDR3 nucleotides: TGTACCATCAGTGTTTTGTTCGGGAGCGACAACGAGCAGTACTTC. Translated: CTISVLFGSDNEQYF.

The chain recombines TRBV30 with TRBJ2-3, with TRBD1 identical over 8 bases. Per the germline V gene, CDR1 is GTSNPN and CDR2 is SVGIG (reference sequence). V shed 4 bases, J shed 5 bases, and the junction held 11 bases outside the gene matches. CDR3 size: 15 residues. The CDR3 bases are TGTGCCTGGAACGACAGGGGTTTCCGTGGAGATACGCAGTATTTT. Amino acids: CAWNDRGFRGDTQYF.

This clonotype is large by share. The gene calls are TRBV7-2 and TRBJ2-7; 13 bases agree with TRBD2. Unmatched junction bases numbered 5, after V lost 5 bases and J lost 4 bases. The CDR3 consists of 15 residues. Germline assignment: CDR1 SGHTA and CDR2 FQGNSA. The DNA of the CDR3 is TGTGCCAGCAGCATCCGGACTAGCGGGAGTTACGAGCAGTACTTC. It is translated as CASSIRTSGSYEQYF.